This TCR beta chain was identified during a study of blood T cell repertoires in COVID-19. Study-wide context: Acute-phase and convalescent COVID-19 samples originated in the United States, Italy and Spain. Nucleic acid was either cDNA or gDNA, and it came from T cells, B-cell-depleted T cells, or PBMCs.

CDR1 is MNHEY, CDR2 SVGAGI, per germline. The CDR3 is 15 amino acids. V shed 5 bases and J 6 bases; nucleotides not matched to a gene: 4. Original processing methods: Nucleated cell counts were estimated from reference gene primer amplification. The table came from immunoSEQ multiplex PCR; TCRdb's copy has only in-frame clones and leaves some out. V and J calls and clone size are those listed in that table; D and trimming were worked out from the DNA. The sample carries around 50,000 clones, 86% recorded once. Sample: peripheral blood. This clonotype was obtained from a man aged 55 to 70 with active or convalescent COVID-19. The rearrangement joins TRBV6-5 to TRBJ2-3, with 14 positions matching TRBD2. CDR3 in DNA: TGTGCCAGCAGTAGACTAGCGGGGGGGCGGGATACGCAGTATTTT. It yields the protein CASSRLAGGRDTQYF.